This T cell receptor (beta chain) was identified during a study of blood T cells in healthy people across ages (dated by TCRdb to 2013 to 2016). Regarding the research as a whole: In model experiments, template switching captured roughly one uniquely barcoded TCR beta cDNA molecule for every two T cells. Age-related changes in TCR beta repertoire diversity were measured in the study by deep sequencing normalized with unique cDNA molecular identifiers. Donors were grouped into four age groups: young (average approximately 16 years), middle-aged (over 35), aged (around 60) and long-lived (about 90). To avoid experimental bias, donors of different ages were randomly spread across the sequencing lanes. Using the same blood draw, the study looked at two additional independent replicas of 1 million unique cDNA reads for two donors, one aged 18 to 29 and the other aged 80 or older.

Study-wide conclusions, independent of this receptor: Estimates of total diversity based on one million sequenced T cells were considered lower bounds and underestimates. Observed TCR beta diversity per million T cells fell roughly linearly with age, and a significant reduction was already apparent by age roughly 40. Since profiling was done on bulk unsorted PBMCs, naive and antigen-experienced compartments could not be conclusively compared. The CMV infection status of donors was not known, potentially confounding age-related changes in expanded clonotypes. Compared with the aged group, the long-lived group had more naive CD4+ T cells, fewer expanded clones and increased TCR diversity, a pattern suggesting age selection. A strong correlation was found between observed TCR beta diversity and the percentage of naive T cells measured by flow cytometry.

Points on this clonotype: The antigen it binds to is not known. Base-call qualities are not available, and no considerably larger clone is one nucleotide away.

Receptors were amplified or captured by 5' RACE. The reads were generated on an Illumina HiSeq 2500. A second PCR of roughly 7 to 12 cycles was run with a J-beta primer mix and a sample-barcoded 5' primer. A unique molecular identifier was introduced onto each TCR beta cDNA molecule by a template-switch 5' adaptor carrying 12 random nucleotides. At least 2.5 million CDR3-containing paired-end reads were obtained from each sample. First-strand cDNA synthesis was performed from all RNA using the Mint cDNA synthesis kit, with priming by a TRBC-specific oligonucleotide. After uracil-DNA glycosylase treatment, a first 18-cycle PCR used universal primers M1SS and BC2_uni_R on all cDNA. The published analysis was carried out like this. For normalization, 1 million high-quality reads, each with a distinct molecular identifier, were randomly selected from each sample. Reads with shared molecular identifiers were discarded instead of being binned into consensus sequences. MiTCR, with a Q25 quality threshold and the strictest error-elimination algorithm, was used for CDR3 identification, clonotype clustering and error correction. A nonparametric unseen species model with Euler transformation was used to estimate lower-bound total TCR beta diversity. TCRdb trimmed the raw reads at Q25, called clones with MiXCR and kept productive beta chains. Duplicate CDR3 protein sequences are folded into a single record with the most common DNA and genes. Clone size and V and J calls follow TCRdb, not the original study. The sample table shows hundreds of thousands of distinct CDR3 sequences, and 40% to 50% are seen once. In total, the top ten clones hold around 23% of the sample.

Donors were under 40 systemically healthy Caucasian individuals from Russia aged about 6 to 100 years. Roughly 10 milliliters of peripheral blood were collected from each donor into EDTA-treated Vacutainer tubes. Ficoll-Paque density-gradient centrifugation was used to isolate PBMCs, with at least 7 million per sample. Total RNA was extracted from PBMCs with Trizol reagent, with at least 6 micrograms obtained per sample. For every donor, flow cytometry on a PBMC aliquot measured the percentage of naive CD45RAhigh/CD27high T cells. Sequences LGHDT (CDR1) and YNNKEL (CDR2) are obtained from the germline V gene (reference sequence). The CDR3 contains 15 residues, cysteine and phenylalanine counted. Just the 45-base CDR3 DNA is kept, in frame starting at base 1. The germline ends are 12 bases apart after V is trimmed by 4 bases and J by 2 bases.

The sequenced material came from blood. The chain is encoded by TRBV3-1 joined to TRBJ2-1, with the D gene uncertain. This sequence was found in an elderly man in good health. The nucleotide sequence reads TGTGCCAGCAGCCCCCTGCGGATCGCCTACAATGAGCAGTTCTTC. This gives the protein CASSPLRIAYNEQFF.